This T cell receptor beta chain was recorded in a study of T cells in Graves' hyperthyroidism and ophthalmopathy (dated by TCRdb to between 2019 and 2020). In terms of the full investigation: Peripheral blood was sampled at the time of initial diagnosis, prior to any treatment. Prospective prediction of ophthalmopathy was tested in an independent validation cohort of some 20 hyperthyroidism patients and around 16 patients who later progressed to ophthalmopathy. In addition, the study compared T-cell repertoires in thyroid tissue and in blood from several Graves' hyperthyroidism patients. The approximately 98 discovery patients were randomly divided into training and test sets at a 7:3 ratio. The paper describes TCR Vbeta CDR3 sequencing of 140 or so peripheral blood samples, made up of about 41 ophthalmopathy patients, 70 to 80 hyperthyroidism patients and about 17 progressor patients. After sampling, hyperthyroidism patients received methimazole starting at 30 mg daily, and ophthalmopathy patients received high-dose intravenous methylprednisolone. A discovery cohort of about a hundred patients, about 44 with Graves' ophthalmopathy and 57 with stable Graves' hyperthyroidism, was used to find distinguishing TCR V-J signatures. The investigation overall reported the following: In validation, progression to ophthalmopathy was predicted by the model with 65% to 71% sensitivity and under 85% specificity, a median of about 6 months before onset. Sample size was not statistically predetermined, and investigators were not blinded to group allocation. Most expanded thyroid clonotypes (frequency above 0.001) were also detected in blood, suggesting blood repertoires may reflect thyroid immune responses. Ophthalmopathy was separated from stable hyperthyroidism by a 13 V-J signature model, with around 90% sensitivity and around 81% specificity obtained in cross-validation and 80%/75% obtained in testing.

Amplification of TCR beta CDR3 regions was carried out from RNA transcripts. For the first round of RT-PCR on the TCR CDR3, the HTBI primer set was used together with the Qiagen OneStep RT-PCR kit. A second multiplex PCR round built the libraries, followed by size selection and purification. Paired-end sequencing of the libraries was performed with 100 bp reads on an Illumina HiSeq2000. On the authors' methods: SOAPnuke was used to process the raw data, with reads discarded if the reads contained adapters or uncalled bases, had a mean Phred below 15, or lacked an exact constant-primer or identifier match. COPE v1.2.5 was used to merge high-quality paired reads, and clonotypes were defined as unique nucleotide sequences. MiTCR v1.1 was used to align the clonotypes against IMGT TRBV, TRBD and TRBJ reference segments. Only V-J combinations with frequency above 0.0001, covering roughly 99% of repertoires, were analysed. A TCS score was defined as the ratio of F50 (clonal expansion) to E x V (chaos), with BLOSUM62-based TCRdist applied between CDR3 peptides within each V-J. Welch's t-statistics and random forest reduced around 510 V-J features to 10 to 15, which were used in a naive Bayes classifier (R e1071). TCRdb reran the public reads through fastp at Q25 and MiXCR, keeping productive beta chains. Duplicate CDR3 protein sequences are folded into a single record with the most common DNA and genes. TCRdb, not the original authors, processed these V and J calls. The table for this sample lists roughly 280,000 distinct CDR3 sequences; around 20% of them were counted only once. The ten largest clonotypes hold around 60% of the sample.

In the ophthalmopathy patients, disease was moderately to severely active, with a Clinical Activity Score of 3 or more, a NOSPECS grade of 4 or more, and a duration of less than 3 months. The study excluded patients with uncontrolled infections, other autoimmune diseases, pregnancy or lactation. Clinical symptoms, serum thyroxine and TRAb, thyroid ultrasound, and orbital computed tomography formed the basis for the diagnoses. PBMCs were isolated from 7.5 to 10 ml of fresh peripheral blood by Ficoll-Paque density gradient centrifugation. Trizol reagent was used to extract total RNA, and RNA quality was then checked on an Agilent 2100 Bioanalyzer. A remark on this clonotype: The specificity of this receptor is unknown. Per-base quality was not reported, and no clone a single base away is much larger than it.

Material for sequencing was blood. The sequence came from a man younger than 45 with Graves' ophthalmopathy.

The DNA is TGTGCCAGCAGCTCCTGGACTAGCTACGAGCAGTACTTC. Its translation reads: CASSSWTSYEQYF. Recombination joined TRBV7-2 with TRBJ2-7, with 7 junctional bases fitting TRBD2. There are 13 amino acids in the CDR3, from cysteine to phenylalanine inclusive. Only the CDR3 DNA is retained, 39 bases long and in frame from the first base. Relative to germline, V is missing 4 bases and J is missing 3 bases, with 3 bases of the junction outside any gene match. Via the germline V gene, CDR1 is SGHTA and CDR2 FQGNSA.